Sequencing of this TCR beta chain was carried out in a study of T-cell reconstitution after alpha-beta-depleted transplantation in children (TCRdb year 2016). For the wider study: Using TCR repertoire profiling, the study quantitatively followed how T-cell immune reconstitution unfolded in children after TCRalphabeta/CD19-depleted allogeneic hematopoietic cell transplantation.

Turning to this clonotype: It lacks a known antigen. No quality values exist for individual bases; no much larger clone is one base distant.

Preparation of the library involved PCR. The run used an Illumina HiSeq 2500. To normalize quantification of the TCRbeta repertoire, the TCR libraries were built with molecular barcoding that relied on unique molecular identifiers. TCRdb ran its own pipeline on the public reads, namely fastp trimming at Q25 and MiXCR clone calling, and kept in-frame beta chains. Merged by CDR3 protein, the rows form single entries marked with the most common genes and DNA. The sample includes some 500,000 distinct CDR3 sequences, with about 18% observed a single time. The biggest ten clones account for approximately 3% of the sample. The CDR3 has 13 amino acids, counting the end cysteine and phenylalanine. The read is trimmed to its CDR3 DNA, 39 bases read in frame from base 1. V and J lose 5 bases and 2 bases, and a span of 11 bases separates them. CDR1 and CDR2 are read off the germline V gene as SGHRS and YFSETQ.

The V gene is TRBV5-1 and the J gene is TRBJ2-7, with no reliable assignment of the D segment. This specimen was PBMCs from the stem cell graft donor, taken from the stem cell graft. The sequence was obtained from a human donor who donated a stem cell graft to a child with acute lymphoblastic leukemia. At the DNA level, the sequence is TGCGCCAGCAGGGCAGGTATGGCCTACGAGCAGTACTTC. The translation is CASRAGMAYEQYF.